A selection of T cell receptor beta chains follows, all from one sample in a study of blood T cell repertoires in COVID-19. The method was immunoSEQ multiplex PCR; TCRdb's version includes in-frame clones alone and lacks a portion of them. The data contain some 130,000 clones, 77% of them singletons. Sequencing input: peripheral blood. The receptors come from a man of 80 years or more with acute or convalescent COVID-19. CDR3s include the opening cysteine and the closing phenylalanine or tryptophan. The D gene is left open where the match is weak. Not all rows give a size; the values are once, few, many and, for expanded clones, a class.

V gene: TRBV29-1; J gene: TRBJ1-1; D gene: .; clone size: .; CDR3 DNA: TGCAGCGCCCAGAACACTGAAGCTTTCTTT; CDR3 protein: CSAQNTEAFF
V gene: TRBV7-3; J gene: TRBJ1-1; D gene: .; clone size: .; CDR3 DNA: TGTGCCAGCAGCATCGACAGGAACACTGAAGCTTTCTTT; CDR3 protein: CASSIDRNTEAFF
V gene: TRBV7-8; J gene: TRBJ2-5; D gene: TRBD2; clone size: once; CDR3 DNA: TGTGCCAGCAGCTCTTTAGCTATCGGGAGGGGGGCGAAAGAGACCCAGTACTTC; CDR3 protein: CASSSLAIGRGAKETQYF
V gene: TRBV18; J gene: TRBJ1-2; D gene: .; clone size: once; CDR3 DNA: TGTGCCAGCTCACCTACAACGGGGGATTATGGCTACACCTTC; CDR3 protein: CASSPTTGDYGYTF
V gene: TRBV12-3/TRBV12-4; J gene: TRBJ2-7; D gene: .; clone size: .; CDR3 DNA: TGTGCCAGCAGTTTCCGTAGGGGGAAGCAGTACTTC; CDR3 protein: CASSFRRGKQYF
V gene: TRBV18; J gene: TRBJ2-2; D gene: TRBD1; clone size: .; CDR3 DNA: TGTGCCAGCTCACCTAGACAGGGGGACACCGGGGAGCTGTTTTTT; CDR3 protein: CASSPRQGDTGELFF
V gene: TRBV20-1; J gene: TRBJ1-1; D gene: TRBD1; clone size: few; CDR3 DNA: TGCAGTGCTAGTAGTATCCGGGACAGGCGATCATTTTTTGAAGCTTTCTTT; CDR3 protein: CSASSIRDRRSFFEAFF
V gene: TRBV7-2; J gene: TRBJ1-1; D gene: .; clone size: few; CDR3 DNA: TGTGCCAGCAGCTTATTGGGGGCGGCCACTGAAGCTTTCTTT; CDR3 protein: CASSLLGAATEAFF
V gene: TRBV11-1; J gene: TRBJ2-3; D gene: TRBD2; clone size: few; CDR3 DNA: TGTGCCAGCAGCCTCATAGCGGGGGGCACAGATACGCAGTATTTT; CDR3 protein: CASSLIAGGTDTQYF
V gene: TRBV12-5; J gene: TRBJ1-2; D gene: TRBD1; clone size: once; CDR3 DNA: TGTGCTAGTGGCAAAGGACAGGTATATGGCTACACCTTC; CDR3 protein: CASGKGQVYGYTF
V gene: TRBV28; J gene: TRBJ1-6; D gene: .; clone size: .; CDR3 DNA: TGTGCCAGCAGTAGCGGGCCCCCTAATTCACCCCTCCACTTT; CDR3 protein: CASSSGPPNSPLHF
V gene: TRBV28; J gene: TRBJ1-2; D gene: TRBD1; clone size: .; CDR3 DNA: TGTGCCAGTTACTGGACAGGCGGCTATGGCTACACCTTC; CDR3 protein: CASYWTGGYGYTF
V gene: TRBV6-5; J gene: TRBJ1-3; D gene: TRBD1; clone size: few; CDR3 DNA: TGTGCCAGCCAGACAGGGGGAACTGGAAACACCATATATTTT; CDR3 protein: CASQTGGTGNTIYF
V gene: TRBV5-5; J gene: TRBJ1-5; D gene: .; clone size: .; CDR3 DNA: TGTGCCAGCAGCCTAACGGGTATATCAAATCAGCCCCAGCATTTT; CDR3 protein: CASSLTGISNQPQHF
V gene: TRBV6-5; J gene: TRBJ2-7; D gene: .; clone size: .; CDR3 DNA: TGTGCCAGCAGTTATTGGGACAACGCCTACGAGCAGTACTTC; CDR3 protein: CASSYWDNAYEQYF
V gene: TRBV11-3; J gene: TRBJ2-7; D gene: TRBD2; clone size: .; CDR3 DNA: TGTGCCAGCAGCCCCGGGACTAGCGACGAGCAGTACTTC; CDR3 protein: CASSPGTSDEQYF
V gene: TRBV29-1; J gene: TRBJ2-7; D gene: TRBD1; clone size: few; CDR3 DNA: TGCAGCGGGTTGACAGGGTCCTACGAGCAGTACTTC; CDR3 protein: CSGLTGSYEQYF
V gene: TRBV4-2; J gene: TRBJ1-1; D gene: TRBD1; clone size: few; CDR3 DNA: TGTGCCAGCAGCCAAAGTACAGGGGCCACTGAAGCTTTCTTT; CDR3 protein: CASSQSTGATEAFF
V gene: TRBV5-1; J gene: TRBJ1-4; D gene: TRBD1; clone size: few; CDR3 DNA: TGCGCCAGCAGCTTGGGATTCCAGGGGGCTTGGGAAAAACTGTTTTTT; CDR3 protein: CASSLGFQGAWEKLFF
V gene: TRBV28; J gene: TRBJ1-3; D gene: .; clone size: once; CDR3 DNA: TGTGCCAGCACTTTAACGAAGGGGGCCATATATTTT; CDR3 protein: CASTLTKGAIYF
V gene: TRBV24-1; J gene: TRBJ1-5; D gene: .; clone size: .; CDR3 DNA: TGTGCCACCAGTGAAGGGAGGTGGTGCAATCAGCCCCAGCATTTT; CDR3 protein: CATSEGRWCNQPQHF
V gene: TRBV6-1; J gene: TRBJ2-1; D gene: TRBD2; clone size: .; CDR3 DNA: TGTGCCAGCAGTGTAGCGGGGGGGCTCCGAATCTTC; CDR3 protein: CASSVAGGLRIF
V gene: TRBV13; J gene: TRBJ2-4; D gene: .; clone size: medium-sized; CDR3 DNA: TGTGCCAGCAACTTTATTGGGACTCTAGCCAAAAACATTCAGTACTTC; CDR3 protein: CASNFIGTLAKNIQYF
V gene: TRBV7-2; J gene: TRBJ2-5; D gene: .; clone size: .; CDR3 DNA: TGTGCCAGCAGCTTAACTCAGGGGATCCAAGAGACCCAGTACTTC; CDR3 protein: CASSLTQGIQETQYF
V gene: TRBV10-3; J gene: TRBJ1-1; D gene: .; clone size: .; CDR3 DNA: TGTGCCATCAGTGAGTCTGCAAGCCGCACTGAAGCTTTCTTT; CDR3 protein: CAISESASRTEAFF
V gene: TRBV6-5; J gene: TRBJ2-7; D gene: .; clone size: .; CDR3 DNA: TGTGCCAGCAGAAAACATGACAGTTCTGACGAGCAGTACTTC; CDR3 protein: CASRKHDSSDEQYF
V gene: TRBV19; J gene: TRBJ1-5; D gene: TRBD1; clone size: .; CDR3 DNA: TGTGCCAGTAGCCTGACAGGGCGCAATCAGCCCCAGCATTTT; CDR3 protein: CASSLTGRNQPQHF
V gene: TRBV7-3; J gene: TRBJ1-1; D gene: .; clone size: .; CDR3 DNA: TGTGCCAGCAGCTTTCAGGCTGGGAACACTGAAGCTTTCTTT; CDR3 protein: CASSFQAGNTEAFF
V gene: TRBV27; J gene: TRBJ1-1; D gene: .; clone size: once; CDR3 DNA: TGTGCCAGCAGTAGACAAATGAACACTGAAGCTTTCTTT; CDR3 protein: CASSRQMNTEAFF
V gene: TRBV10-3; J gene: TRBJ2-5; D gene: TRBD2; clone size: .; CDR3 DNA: TGTGCCATCAGTGAGTCGACTAGCACCCAAGAGACCCAGTACTTC; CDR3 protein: CAISESTSTQETQYF
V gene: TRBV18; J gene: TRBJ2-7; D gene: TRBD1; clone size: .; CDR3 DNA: TGTGCCAGCTCAACGGGGTGGGACAGGGAGGTCCACGAGCAGTACTTC; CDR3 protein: CASSTGWDREVHEQYF
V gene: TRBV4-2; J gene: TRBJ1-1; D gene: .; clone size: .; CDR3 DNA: TGTGCCAGCAGCCAAGATAGGACAACCCTTGAAGCTTTCTTT; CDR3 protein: CASSQDRTTLEAFF
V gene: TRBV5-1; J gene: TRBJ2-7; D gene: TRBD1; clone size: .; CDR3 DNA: TGCGCCAGCAGCTCTATCCCGGGACAGGGGTCCTACGAGCAGTACTTC; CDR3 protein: CASSSIPGQGSYEQYF
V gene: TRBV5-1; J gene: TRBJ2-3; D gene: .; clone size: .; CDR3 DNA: TGCGCCAGCAGCTTGGTGTCGGGGGATCCCACAGATACGCAGTATTTT; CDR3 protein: CASSLVSGDPTDTQYF
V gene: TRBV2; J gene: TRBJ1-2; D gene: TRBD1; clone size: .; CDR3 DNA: TGTGCCAGCAGTGTGGGGACAGGAGATGGCTACACCTTC; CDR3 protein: CASSVGTGDGYTF
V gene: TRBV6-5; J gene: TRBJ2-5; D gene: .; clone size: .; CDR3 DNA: TGTGCCAGCAGTCAACGAGGACAAGAGACCCAGTACTTC; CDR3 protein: CASSQRGQETQYF
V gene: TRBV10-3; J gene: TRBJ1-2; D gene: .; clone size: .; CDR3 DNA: TGTGCCATCAGTGAGTGGGGGGGTGTGAATGGCTACACCTTC; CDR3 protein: CAISEWGGVNGYTF
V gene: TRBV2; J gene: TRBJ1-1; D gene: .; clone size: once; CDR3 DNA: TGTGCCAGCGCGGTAGGGGGTAGGACTGAAGCTTTCTTT; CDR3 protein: CASAVGGRTEAFF
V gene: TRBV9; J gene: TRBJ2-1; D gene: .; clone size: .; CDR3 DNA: TGTGCCAGCAGCGGATCGGGGAACTCCTACAATGAGCAGTTCTTC; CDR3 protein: CASSGSGNSYNEQFF
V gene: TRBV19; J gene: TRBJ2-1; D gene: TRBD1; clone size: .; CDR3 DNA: TGTGCCAGTAGTGGAACAGGGGCCTACAATGAGCAGTTCTTC; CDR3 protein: CASSGTGAYNEQFF